The 8 T cell receptor beta chains listed next were all sequenced from one sample in a study of blood T cells in healthy people across ages (dated by TCRdb to the mid-2010s). The receptor library was made with 5' RACE. TCRdb names Illumina HiSeq 2500 as the instrument used. A second 7 to 11 cycle PCR used a sample-barcoded 5' primer and a J-beta primer mix. TCRdb reanalyzed the raw reads on its own, using fastp at Q25 for trimming and MiXCR for clone calling, and kept in-frame beta chains. Each CDR3 protein appears once, grouped with its most common genes and DNA. The sample table records about 1,400,000 distinct CDR3 sequences; approximately 38% of these occur just once. The ten largest clonotypes hold 7% to 9% of the sample. Input material: blood. The source is a woman aged 18-29 years in good health.

This clonotype was seen a single time. The V and J genes are TRBV9 and TRBJ2-4; D perhaps matches TRBD2 (6 bases). The CDR3 totals 14 residues. Germline CDR1 reads SGDLS; CDR2 reads YYNGEE. V shed 5 bases and J shed 7 bases, with 16 bases lying between them. Here the CDR3 reads CASSPGWGENIQYF. For the CDR3, the DNA is TGTGCCAGCAGTCCAGGATGGGGGGAGAACATTCAGTACTTC. The full variable domain, its missing parts supplied by reference TRBV9 and TRBJ2-4, is DSGVTQTPKHLITATGQRVTLRCSPRSGDLSVYWYQQSLDQGLQFLIQYYNGEERAKGNILERFSAQQFPDLHSELNLSSLELGDSALYFCASSPGWGENIQYFGAGTRLSVL.

The chain couples TRBV10-3 to TRBJ2-3, with a possible D match to TRBD2 (6 bases). The CDR3 contains 13 residues. CDR1 is ENHRY, CDR2 SYGVKD, per germline. V was clipped by 4 bases and J by 6 bases, with 11 bases between them. CDR3 sequence (DNA): TGTGCCATCAGTGGCCGACTAGGGGATACGCAGTATTTT. This sequence encodes CAISGRLGDTQYF.

As to this clonotype: The likely explanation is a read error, given a far larger clone one base away. This rearrangement joins TRBV28 to TRBJ1-4; D is uncertain. There are 11 residues in the CDR3. Trimming left V 6 bases short and J 4 bases short, with 3 bases between. The germline CDR1 and CDR2 sequences are MDHEN and SYDVKM. CDR3 sequence reads: CASSHNEKLFF. In DNA, the CDR3 is TGTGCCAGCAGCCATAATGAAAAACTGTTTTTT.

This chain links TRBV10-3 with TRBJ2-3; the match to TRBD2 covers 10 bases. The trim removed 5 bases at V and 4 bases at J, leaving 3 bases unmatched. Germline-derived CDR1 and CDR2 are ENHRY and SYGVKD. This CDR3 has 14 residues. Here the CDR3 reads CAISTGTSADTQYF. DNA of the CDR3: TGTGCCATCAGTACGGGGACTAGCGCAGATACGCAGTATTTT.

The chain recombines TRBV2 with TRBJ2-5; possibly TRBD1 or TRBD2 for D (5 bases each). Trimming left V 0 bases short and J 5 bases short, with 13 bases between. Per germline, CDR1 SNHLY and CDR2 FYNNEI. This CDR3 region has 15 residues. CDR3 region: CASSEAPGSGETQYF. Here the CDR3 DNA reads TGTGCCAGCAGTGAAGCACCAGGGAGCGGTGAGACCCAGTACTTC.

The rearrangement uses TRBV11-2 and TRBJ2-3; D gene ambiguous. V was trimmed by 1 base and J by 6 bases, leaving 14 bases between them. Germline CDR1 reads SGHAT; CDR2 reads FQNNGV. CDR3 size: 15 residues. For the CDR3, the DNA is TGTGCCAGCAGCTTAGGCGGTCGGGCGGTCGATACGCAGTATTTT. Residues: CASSLGGRAVDTQYF. The complete variable domain, with remaining parts taken from reference TRBV11-2 and TRBJ2-3, reads EAGVAQSPRYKIIEKRQSVAFWCNPISGHATLYWYQQILGQGPKLLIQFQNNGVVDDSQLPKDRFSAERLKGVDSTLKIQPAKLEDSAVYLCASSLGGRAVDTQYFGPGTRLTVL.

J is TRBJ2-1 and V is TRBV9; 7 nucleotides agree with TRBD2. Germline CDR1 reads SGDLS; CDR2 reads YYNGEE. The trim removed 0 bases at V and 6 bases at J, leaving 6 bases unmatched. The CDR3 has 15 amino acids. CDR3 protein: CASSVGAGAGNEQFF. The CDR3 region has the DNA TGTGCCAGCAGCGTAGGGGCGGGAGCTGGCAATGAGCAGTTCTTC.

The chain has TRBV7-8 and TRBJ1-2; 9 bases line up with TRBD1. Trimming removed 0 bases from V and 7 bases from J; junction bases left unmatched: 6. CDR3 size: 15 residues. The germline V gene has CDR1 SGHVS and CDR2 FQNEAQ. The CDR3 DNA reads as TGTGCCAGCAGCTTAGCGATGGGACAGGGACTTGGCTACACCTTC. Translated: CASSLAMGQGLGYTF.